This is a list of T cell receptor beta chains from one sample in a study of T cells in Graves' hyperthyroidism and ophthalmopathy. TCRdb processed the multiplex PCR reads anew with MiXCR; each CDR3 protein has one entry. Here the sample spans fewer than 750,000 distinct CDR3 sequences, roughly 14% being singletons. The source material was blood. These receptors all come from a woman aged 40 to 50 with Graves' ophthalmopathy. The CDR3 runs from the conserved cysteine through the conserved F or W. The order of the fields is J gene, clone size, V gene, D gene, CDR3 protein, CDR3 DNA. The D gene is left open where the match is weak. Clone size is given for some rows only: seen once, a few or many times, or a class if the clone is expanded.

j_gene: TRBJ1-5; abundance: many; v_gene: TRBV11-2; d_gene: -; CDR3aa: CASSLNPAGNQPQHF; CDR3nt: TGTGCCAGCAGCTTAAATCCGGCAGGAAATCAGCCCCAGCATTTT
j_gene: TRBJ2-7; abundance: many; v_gene: TRBV2; d_gene: -; CDR3aa: CASRRENYYEQYF; CDR3nt: TGTGCCAGCAGGAGGGAGAATTACTACGAGCAGTACTTC
j_gene: TRBJ2-4; abundance: -; v_gene: TRBV6-2/TRBV6-3; d_gene: -; CDR3aa: CASSRGGAKNIQYF; CDR3nt: TGTGCCAGCAGCCGAGGGGGAGCCAAAAACATTCAGTACTTC
j_gene: TRBJ1-5; abundance: -; v_gene: TRBV28; d_gene: TRBD1; CDR3aa: CASTLRQGSQPQHF; CDR3nt: TGTGCCAGCACCTTAAGACAGGGAAGCCAGCCCCAGCATTTT
j_gene: TRBJ2-7; abundance: -; v_gene: TRBV20-1; d_gene: -; CDR3aa: CSARVIVNPYEQYF; CDR3nt: TGCAGTGCTAGAGTTATAGTAAACCCCTACGAGCAGTACTTC
j_gene: TRBJ1-2; abundance: few; v_gene: TRBV20-1; d_gene: TRBD1; CDR3aa: CSAETTGTALGYGYTF; CDR3nt: TGCAGTGCTGAGACGACCGGGACAGCCCTTGGCTATGGCTACACCTTC
j_gene: TRBJ1-2; abundance: many; v_gene: TRBV27; d_gene: -; CDR3aa: CASSSRGYGYTF; CDR3nt: TGTGCCAGCAGTTCTAGGGGCTATGGCTACACCTTC
j_gene: TRBJ2-7; abundance: many; v_gene: TRBV20-1; d_gene: -; CDR3aa: CSAWEGAEQYF; CDR3nt: TGCAGTGCCTGGGAAGGGGCAGAGCAGTACTTC
j_gene: TRBJ2-5; abundance: many; v_gene: TRBV7-7; d_gene: -; CDR3aa: CASSTQGNQETQYF; CDR3nt: TGTGCTAGCAGCACTCAAGGGAATCAGGAGACCCAGTACTTC
j_gene: TRBJ2-7; abundance: many; v_gene: TRBV12-3/TRBV12-4; d_gene: TRBD1; CDR3aa: CASSFMGQTYEQYF; CDR3nt: TGTGCCAGCAGTTTTATGGGACAGACCTACGAGCAGTACTTC
j_gene: TRBJ2-5; abundance: -; v_gene: TRBV6-1; d_gene: TRBD2; CDR3aa: CASSLGLGGTQYF; CDR3nt: TGTGCCAGCAGCCTAGGACTAGGAGGGACCCAGTACTTC
j_gene: TRBJ2-7; abundance: -; v_gene: TRBV29-1; d_gene: TRBD2; CDR3aa: CSVEEGLAGAEQYF; CDR3nt: TGCAGCGTTGAAGAGGGTCTAGCGGGAGCCGAGCAGTACTTC
j_gene: TRBJ1-4; abundance: -; v_gene: TRBV7-9; d_gene: -; CDR3aa: CASSTTGGDEKLFF; CDR3nt: TGTGCCAGCAGCACGACCGGAGGCGATGAAAAACTGTTTTTT
j_gene: TRBJ2-3; abundance: many; v_gene: TRBV7-2; d_gene: TRBD2; CDR3aa: CASSSSGFTDTQYF; CDR3nt: TGTGCCAGCAGCTCTAGCGGGTTCACAGATACGCAGTATTTT
j_gene: TRBJ2-5; abundance: -; v_gene: TRBV28; d_gene: TRBD2; CDR3aa: CASSLWLAGGLQETQYF; CDR3nt: TGTGCCAGCAGTTTATGGTTAGCGGGGGGACTCCAAGAGACCCAGTACTTC
j_gene: TRBJ2-3; abundance: few; v_gene: TRBV4-2; d_gene: TRBD2; CDR3aa: CASSPGTSASDTQYF; CDR3nt: TGTGCCAGCAGCCCCGGGACTAGCGCATCAGATACGCAGTATTTT
j_gene: TRBJ2-5; abundance: many; v_gene: TRBV18; d_gene: -; CDR3aa: CASSPSNGRETQYF; CDR3nt: TGTGCCAGCTCACCATCTAACGGAAGGGAGACCCAGTACTTC
j_gene: TRBJ2-7; abundance: few; v_gene: TRBV7-8; d_gene: -; CDR3aa: CASSLVPGAHHEQYF; CDR3nt: TGTGCCAGCAGCTTAGTCCCGGGGGCCCACCACGAGCAGTACTTC
j_gene: TRBJ2-7; abundance: many; v_gene: TRBV2; d_gene: -; CDR3aa: CASSEVRWGTTVYEQYF; CDR3nt: TGTGCCAGCAGTGAGGTGAGGTGGGGCACCACCGTCTACGAGCAGTACTTC
j_gene: TRBJ2-7; abundance: -; v_gene: TRBV28; d_gene: TRBD1; CDR3aa: CASSLSPSGQTYEQYF; CDR3nt: TGTGCCAGCAGTTTATCCCCCTCGGGACAGACCTACGAGCAGTACTTC
j_gene: TRBJ1-6; abundance: many; v_gene: TRBV6-2/TRBV6-3; d_gene: TRBD1; CDR3aa: CASSTGGTPLHF; CDR3nt: TGTGCCAGCAGTACAGGGGGTACACCCCTCCACTTT
j_gene: TRBJ2-5; abundance: many; v_gene: TRBV5-1; d_gene: TRBD2; CDR3aa: CASTAGGGETQYF; CDR3nt: TGCGCCAGCACGGCGGGAGGAGGAGAGACCCAGTACTTC
j_gene: TRBJ1-5; abundance: many; v_gene: TRBV7-9; d_gene: -; CDR3aa: CASSFSQSQPQHF; CDR3nt: TGTGCCAGCAGCTTCTCCCAATCTCAGCCCCAGCATTTT
j_gene: TRBJ2-3; abundance: many; v_gene: TRBV6-1; d_gene: -; CDR3aa: CASTPGLSTDTQYF; CDR3nt: TGTGCCAGCACACCGGGACTTAGCACAGATACGCAGTATTTT
j_gene: TRBJ2-7; abundance: many; v_gene: TRBV28; d_gene: TRBD1; CDR3aa: CASSFTGTGRSEQYF; CDR3nt: TGTGCCAGCAGTTTTACCGGGACAGGGCGCTCCGAGCAGTACTTC
j_gene: TRBJ2-2; abundance: many; v_gene: TRBV27; d_gene: TRBD2; CDR3aa: CASSWREGSGELFF; CDR3nt: TGTGCCAGCAGCTGGCGGGAGGGTTCCGGGGAGCTGTTTTTT
j_gene: TRBJ2-7; abundance: many; v_gene: TRBV12-3/TRBV12-4; d_gene: TRBD2; CDR3aa: CASSNSGTSGYEQYF; CDR3nt: TGTGCCAGCAGCAATTCCGGGACTAGCGGCTACGAGCAGTACTTC
j_gene: TRBJ2-5; abundance: many; v_gene: TRBV2; d_gene: -; CDR3aa: CASSEGQSFRQETQYF; CDR3nt: TGTGCCAGCAGCGAAGGACAGTCCTTTCGCCAAGAGACCCAGTACTTC
j_gene: TRBJ2-2; abundance: many; v_gene: TRBV9; d_gene: -; CDR3aa: CASRRTRGDTGELFF; CDR3nt: TGTGCCAGCCGCCGGACCAGGGGGGACACCGGGGAGCTGTTTTTT
j_gene: TRBJ1-1; abundance: many; v_gene: TRBV6-5; d_gene: -; CDR3aa: CASSYRGRGGNTEAFF; CDR3nt: TGTGCCAGCAGTTACAGGGGCAGGGGAGGGAACACTGAAGCTTTCTTT
j_gene: TRBJ2-4; abundance: many; v_gene: TRBV6-5; d_gene: -; CDR3aa: CASKMEGALIQYF; CDR3nt: TGTGCCAGCAAAATGGAGGGGGCCCTAATTCAGTACTTC
j_gene: TRBJ1-2; abundance: many; v_gene: TRBV30; d_gene: -; CDR3aa: CAWTPHTYGYTF; CDR3nt: TGTGCCTGGACCCCCCATACCTATGGCTACACCTTC
j_gene: TRBJ2-7; abundance: many; v_gene: TRBV6-5; d_gene: -; CDR3aa: CASTNAYEQYF; CDR3nt: TGTGCCAGCACCAACGCCTACGAGCAGTACTTC
j_gene: TRBJ2-4; abundance: many; v_gene: TRBV7-2; d_gene: -; CDR3aa: CASSLAEMNIQYF; CDR3nt: TGTGCCAGCAGCTTAGCTGAGATGAACATTCAGTACTTC
j_gene: TRBJ1-2; abundance: many; v_gene: TRBV27; d_gene: -; CDR3aa: CASSLWDPGTRPLREGGYTF; CDR3nt: TGTGCCAGCAGTTTATGGGACCCCGGGACAAGGCCCCTCAGGGAGGGTGGCTACACCTTC
j_gene: TRBJ1-6; abundance: -; v_gene: TRBV27; d_gene: TRBD1; CDR3aa: CASSLTGSPLHF; CDR3nt: TGTGCCAGCAGCTTGACAGGGAGTCCCCTCCACTTT
j_gene: TRBJ2-7; abundance: many; v_gene: TRBV7-9; d_gene: -; CDR3aa: CAGSPNSYEQYF; CDR3nt: TGTGCCGGCAGCCCGAATTCCTACGAGCAGTACTTC
j_gene: TRBJ2-7; abundance: -; v_gene: TRBV28; d_gene: -; CDR3aa: CASSDSDVSYEQYF; CDR3nt: TGTGCCAGCAGTGATTCCGACGTCTCCTACGAGCAGTACTTC
j_gene: TRBJ2-5; abundance: many; v_gene: TRBV20-1; d_gene: TRBD2; CDR3aa: CSAYPSGRLETQYF; CDR3nt: TGCAGTGCTTATCCCAGCGGGAGGTTGGAGACCCAGTACTTC
j_gene: TRBJ2-2; abundance: many; v_gene: TRBV10-3; d_gene: TRBD2; CDR3aa: CAITPGLTNTGELFF; CDR3nt: TGTGCCATCACCCCGGGACTAACGAACACCGGGGAGCTGTTTTTT